Each of the 13 T cell receptor beta chains below was sequenced from the same sample in a study of T cell repertoires in cytomegalovirus infection. One entry per CDR3 protein results from TCRdb running MiXCR on the reads. The sample lists some 900,000 distinct CDR3 sequences, about 30% occurring once. For these receptors, no antigen is known. This sample comprised cultured CD8+ T cells from PBMCs, obtained from culture after CMV antigen stimulation. The receptor source for this set is a human donor in good health (CMV status not recorded). Some clones in this sample may be carry-over from other donors' samples.

The chain has TRBV5-5 and TRBJ1-1; TRBD1 aligns across 7 bases. The CDR3 has 15 amino acids. The V gene's germline CDR1 is SGHKS and CDR2 YYEKEE (reference sequence). The trim removed 5 bases at V and 0 bases at J, leaving 7 bases unmatched. The CDR3 region is CASRGGTVLNTEAFF. CDR3 bases: TGTGCCAGCAGGGGGGGGACAGTCTTGAACACTGAAGCTTTCTTT. The full variable domain, its missing parts supplied by reference TRBV5-5 and TRBJ1-1, is DAGVTQSPTHLIKTRGQQVTLRCSPISGHKSVSWYQQVLGQGPQFIFQYYEKEERGRGNFPDRFSARQFPNYSSELNVNALLLGDSALYLCASRGGTVLNTEAFFGQGTRLTVV.

The V call is TRBV6-5, the J call TRBJ2-3, with D uncertain. The length of the CDR3 is 16 residues. Germline V gene sequence: CDR1 MNHEY, CDR2 SVGAGI. Deletions cut 4 bases from V and 2 bases from J, with 16 bases between. The CDR3: CASSSSNRAFTDTQYF. The CDR3 region has the DNA TGTGCCAGCAGTTCTTCCAACCGGGCGTTCACAGATACGCAGTATTTT.

V is TRBV15 and J is TRBJ1-4; 7 bases match TRBD1. This CDR3 is 15 amino acids long. V gave up 4 bases and J gave up 8 bases; unmatched junction bases: 10. Germline V gene data show CDR1 as LNHNV and CDR2 as YYDKDF (reference sequence). CDR3 sequence: CATSNSRGRGEKLFF. The CDR3 nucleotides are TGTGCCACCAGCAATTCGAGGGGGCGAGGCGAAAAACTGTTTTTT.

The V gene is TRBV6-5, the J gene TRBJ2-7; D may correspond to TRBD1 or TRBD2 (5 bases each). Germline lookup yields CDR1 MNHEY and CDR2 SVGAGI. The CDR3 spans 13 residues. With 4 bases removed from V and 6 bases from J, the gap between germline ends came to 13 bases. As DNA, the CDR3 is TGTGCCAGCAGTTCGAGGGGTAGAGGCGAGCAGTACTTC. It yields the protein CASSSRGRGEQYF.

This clonotype was found many times. V and J are TRBV7-9 and TRBJ2-5; TRBD1 aligns across 8 bases. CDR3 size: 14 residues. The junction had 4 bases not matched to a gene; V was cut back by 2 bases and J by 5 bases. Germline CDR1 SEHNR, CDR2 FQNEAQ (reference sequence). The CDR3 spells CASSLRTGKETQYF. The CDR3 bases are TGTGCCAGCAGCTTAAGGACAGGGAAGGAGACCCAGTACTTC.

The J gene is TRBJ1-6, the V gene TRBV7-9; 8 positions match TRBD1. Germline trimming cut 5 bases from V and 8 bases from J; bases unmatched to any gene: 17. The germline gives CDR1 SEHNR, CDR2 FQNEAQ (reference sequence). This CDR3 is 18 amino acids long. This CDR3 is CASSPGPQTGVPDSPLHF. The CDR3 coding sequence is TGTGCCAGCAGCCCGGGACCTCAGACAGGGGTGCCTGATTCACCCCTCCACTTT.

J is TRBJ1-6 and V is TRBV9; possible D gene TRBD1, 5 bases. Germline CDR1 and CDR2: SGDLS and YYNGEE. The CDR3 spans 15 residues. The ends were cut back, 4 bases at V and 5 bases at J, with 13 bases in the middle. The DNA of the CDR3 is TGTGCCAGCAGCTCCCACGGACAAAATAATTCACCCCTCCACTTT. Translating gives CASSSHGQNNSPLHF.

The table lists this clonotype with a few counts. This chain uses TRBV7-6 with TRBJ1-1; no firm D call. V was cut by 5 bases and J by 4 bases, with 11 bases left in between. Per germline, CDR1 SGHVS and CDR2 FNYEAQ. The CDR3 loop spans 13 amino acids. Here the CDR3 DNA reads TGTGCCAGCAGCAACAGCCAGGCCACTGAAGCTTTCTTT. This encodes CASSNSQATEAFF.

The chain employs TRBV28 and TRBJ2-3; D remains unclear. Germline V gene lookup returns CDR1 MDHEN and CDR2 SYDVKM. V gave up 3 bases and J gave up 0 bases, with 7 bases separating them. This CDR3 spans 14 amino acids. The CDR3 sequence: CASSFTSSTDTQYF. The DNA for the CDR3 is TGTGCCAGCAGTTTTACCAGCAGCACAGATACGCAGTATTTT.

The chain has TRBV6-1 and TRBJ2-7; D is ambiguous. Between the trimmed V and J ends, which lost 0 bases and 2 bases, there was a span of 11 bases. Per the germline V gene, CDR1 is MNHNS and CDR2 is SASEGT. This CDR3 is built from 15 residues. The CDR3 DNA sequence: TGTGCCAGCAGTGAAGCAGAAACCCTCGCCTACGAGCAGTACGTC. As protein: CASSEAETLAYEQYV.

Concerning this clonotype: Mismatch with germline at one junction end may stem from a read error. The V gene is TRBV7-2, the J gene TRBJ2-3; 9 bases agree with TRBD2. Germline-derived CDR1 and CDR2 are SGHTA and FQGNSA. This CDR3 comprises 16 residues. The CDR3 reads CANSWLAGESTDTQYF. CDR3 nucleotide sequence: TGTGCCAACAGCTGGTTAGCGGGGGAGAGCACAGATACGCAGTATTTT. Looking up the rest from reference TRBV7-2 and TRBJ2-3 gives the full variable domain: GAGVSQSPSNKVTEKGKDVELRCDPISGHTALYWYRQSLGQGLEFLIYFQGNSAPDKSGLPSDRFSAERTGGSVSTLTIQRTQQEDSAVYLCANSWLAGESTDTQYFGPGTRLTVL.

The chain links TRBV6-1 to TRBJ1-6; D gene unclear. From germline, CDR1 is MNHNS and CDR2 SASEGT. The CDR3 is 17 amino acids. The ends were cut back, 2 bases at V and 2 bases at J, with 13 bases in the middle. This chain's CDR3 is CASSERARTAYNSPLHF. The CDR3 DNA sequence: TGTGCCAGCAGTGAACGTGCCCGAACAGCCTATAATTCACCCCTCCACTTT.

The table lists this clonotype with a few counts. The junction differs from germline at one of its ends, possibly a read error. This rearrangement joins TRBV7-7 to TRBJ2-1; D is uncertain. CDR3 length equals 13 residues. Germline V gives CDR1 SSHAT, CDR2 FNYEAQ (reference sequence). DNA for the CDR3: TGTGCTAGCAGCTTAGGCCAGAAGAATGAGCAGTTCTTC. Translated, it gives CASSLGQKNEQFF.